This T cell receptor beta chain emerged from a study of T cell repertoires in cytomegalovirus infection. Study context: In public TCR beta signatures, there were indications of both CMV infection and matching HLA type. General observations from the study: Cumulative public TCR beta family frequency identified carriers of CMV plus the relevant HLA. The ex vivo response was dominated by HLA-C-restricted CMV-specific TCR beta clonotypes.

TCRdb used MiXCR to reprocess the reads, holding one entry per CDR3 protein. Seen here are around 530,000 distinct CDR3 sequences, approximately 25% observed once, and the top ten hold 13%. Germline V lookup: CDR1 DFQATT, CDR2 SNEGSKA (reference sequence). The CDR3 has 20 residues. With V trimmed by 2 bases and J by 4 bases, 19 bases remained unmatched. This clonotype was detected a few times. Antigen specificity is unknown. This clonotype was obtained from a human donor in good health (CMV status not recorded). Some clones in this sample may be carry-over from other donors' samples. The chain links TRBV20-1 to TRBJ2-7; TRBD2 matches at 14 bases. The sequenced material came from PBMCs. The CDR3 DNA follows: TGCAGTGCTAGAACCACGATGGGACTAGCGGGAGCCCGGGGCTGGTACGAGCAGTACTTC. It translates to CSARTTMGLAGARGWYEQYF.